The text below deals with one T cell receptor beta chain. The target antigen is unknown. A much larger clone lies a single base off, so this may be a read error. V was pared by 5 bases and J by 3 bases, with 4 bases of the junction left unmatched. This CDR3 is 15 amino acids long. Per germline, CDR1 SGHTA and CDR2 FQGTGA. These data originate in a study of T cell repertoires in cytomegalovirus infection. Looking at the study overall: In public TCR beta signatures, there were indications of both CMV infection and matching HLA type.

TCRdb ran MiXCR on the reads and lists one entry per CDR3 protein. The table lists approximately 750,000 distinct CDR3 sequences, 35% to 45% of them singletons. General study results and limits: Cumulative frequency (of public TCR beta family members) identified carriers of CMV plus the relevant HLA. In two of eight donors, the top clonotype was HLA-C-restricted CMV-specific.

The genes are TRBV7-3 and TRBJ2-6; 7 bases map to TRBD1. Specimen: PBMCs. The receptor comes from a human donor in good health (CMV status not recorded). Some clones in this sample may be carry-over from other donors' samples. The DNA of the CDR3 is TGTGCCAGCAGCGTGACAGGGTATGGGGCCAACGTCCTGACTTTC. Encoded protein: CASSVTGYGANVLTF.